These T cell receptor beta chains were read from a single sample in a study of early T cells in non-severe SARS-CoV-2 infection. TCRdb passed the 5' RACE reads through MiXCR, listing each CDR3 protein once. The table lists roughly 27,000 distinct CDR3 sequences, about 9.5% of them singletons. Sequencing was carried out using whole blood. The receptors were gathered from an adult who was a healthcare worker with PCR-confirmed SARS-CoV-2 infection or an uninfected control (not recorded which). Both conserved end residues are part of each CDR3. The order of the fields is D gene, V gene, J gene, clone size, CDR3 length, CDR3 protein, CDR3 DNA. D genes are given only for firm matches. The size field is filled for only some rows; it gives once, few, many or a size class.

D gene: .
V gene: TRBV18
J gene: TRBJ1-1
clone size: many
CDR3 length: 14
CDR3 protein: CASSVDRTYTEAFF
CDR3 DNA: TGTGCCAGCTCAGTAGACAGGACATACACTGAAGCTTTCTTT

D gene: .
V gene: TRBV12-3/TRBV12-4
J gene: TRBJ2-7
clone size: many
CDR3 length: 12
CDR3 protein: CASTVGSYEQYF
CDR3 DNA: TGTGCCAGCACCGTTGGCTCCTACGAGCAGTACTTC

D gene: TRBD1
V gene: TRBV6-4
J gene: TRBJ2-7
clone size: many
CDR3 length: 14
CDR3 protein: CASSETGNSYEQYF
CDR3 DNA: TGTGCCAGCAGTGAGACAGGGAACTCCTACGAGCAGTACTTC

D gene: .
V gene: TRBV5-1
J gene: TRBJ1-1
clone size: .
CDR3 length: 14
CDR3 protein: CASSLAGASTEAFF
CDR3 DNA: TGCGCCAGCAGCTTGGCGGGGGCATCGACTGAAGCTTTCTTT

D gene: .
V gene: TRBV29-1
J gene: TRBJ1-1
clone size: few
CDR3 length: 12
CDR3 protein: CSGREGRTEAFF
CDR3 DNA: TGCAGCGGCCGAGAGGGTCGCACTGAAGCTTTCTTT

D gene: .
V gene: TRBV20-1
J gene: TRBJ1-5
clone size: many
CDR3 length: 14
CDR3 protein: CSARTGMGNQPQHF
CDR3 DNA: TGCAGTGCTAGAACAGGGATGGGCAATCAGCCCCAGCATTTT

D gene: .
V gene: TRBV6-5
J gene: TRBJ1-6
clone size: .
CDR3 length: 12
CDR3 protein: CASSYRNSPLHF
CDR3 DNA: TGTGCCAGCAGTTATCGAAATTCACCCCTCCACTTT

D gene: TRBD1
V gene: TRBV7-7
J gene: TRBJ2-1
clone size: many
CDR3 length: 15
CDR3 protein: CASSLGGGQANEQFF
CDR3 DNA: TGTGCCAGCAGCTTAGGGGGCGGACAGGCCAATGAGCAGTTCTTC

D gene: .
V gene: TRBV5-5
J gene: TRBJ2-7
clone size: medium-sized
CDR3 length: 15
CDR3 protein: CASSLVPGGSYEQYF
CDR3 DNA: TGTGCCAGCAGCTTGGTTCCAGGGGGGTCCTACGAGCAGTACTTC

D gene: .
V gene: TRBV6-6
J gene: TRBJ1-1
clone size: many
CDR3 length: 15
CDR3 protein: CASIYSGGLNTEAFF
CDR3 DNA: TGTGCCAGCATCTACTCGGGAGGTTTGAACACTGAAGCTTTCTTT

D gene: TRBD1
V gene: TRBV7-9
J gene: TRBJ2-5
clone size: many
CDR3 length: 15
CDR3 protein: CASSPADRGVETQYF
CDR3 DNA: TGTGCCAGCAGCCCCGCCGACAGGGGTGTAGAGACCCAGTACTTC

D gene: .
V gene: TRBV12-3/TRBV12-4
J gene: TRBJ1-2
clone size: many
CDR3 length: 15
CDR3 protein: CASSFPRPGNYGYTF
CDR3 DNA: TGTGCCAGCAGTTTCCCAAGACCGGGGAACTATGGCTACACCTTC

D gene: .
V gene: TRBV4-3
J gene: TRBJ1-6
clone size: .
CDR3 length: 14
CDR3 protein: CASSLDLSNSPLHF
CDR3 DNA: TGCGCCAGCAGTCTTGACCTCTCCAATTCACCCCTCCACTTT

D gene: .
V gene: TRBV11-2
J gene: TRBJ2-3
clone size: .
CDR3 length: 12
CDR3 protein: CASSLGLLWQYF
CDR3 DNA: TGTGCCAGCAGCTTAGGTTTGCTTTGGCAGTATTTT

D gene: .
V gene: TRBV19
J gene: TRBJ1-2
clone size: many
CDR3 length: 14
CDR3 protein: CASSPHDGNYGYTF
CDR3 DNA: TGTGCCAGTAGTCCCCATGACGGTAACTATGGCTACACCTTC

D gene: .
V gene: TRBV29-1
J gene: TRBJ2-7
clone size: many
CDR3 length: 14
CDR3 protein: CSVAGSTSSYEQYF
CDR3 DNA: TGCAGCGTTGCCGGCTCCACGAGCTCCTACGAGCAGTACTTC

D gene: .
V gene: TRBV7-3
J gene: TRBJ1-2
clone size: many
CDR3 length: 12
CDR3 protein: CASKQSNYGYTF
CDR3 DNA: TGTGCCAGCAAACAGAGCAACTATGGCTACACCTTC

D gene: TRBD2
V gene: TRBV24-1
J gene: TRBJ2-3
clone size: many
CDR3 length: 15
CDR3 protein: CATSDSGRGLDTQYF
CDR3 DNA: TGTGCCACCAGTGATTCCGGGAGGGGTCTAGATACGCAGTATTTT

D gene: TRBD1
V gene: TRBV2
J gene: TRBJ1-4
clone size: many
CDR3 length: 15
CDR3 protein: CASRAERTGERKLFF
CDR3 DNA: TGTGCCAGCAGAGCAGAGAGGACAGGGGAAAGAAAACTGTTTTTT